The 30 T cell receptor beta chains given below trace back to one sample, sequenced in a study of T cells in localized non-small cell lung cancer. The assay was immunoSEQ multiplex PCR, and TCRdb's table has in-frame clones only and misses some. The repertoire holds about 11,000 clones, with over 90% as singletons. Specimen: peripheral blood, collected before any cancer treatment. The receptors come from a male donor aged 60 or over with stage III lung adenocarcinoma.

The V and J genes are TRBV5-6 and TRBJ2-5, with TRBD1 matching 7 bases. Germline-derived CDR1 and CDR2 are SGHDT and YYEEEE. The V and J ends lost 0 bases and 2 bases, in that order; junction bases with no gene match: 7. The CDR3 has 16 residues. Written as DNA, the CDR3 is TGTGCCAGCAGCTTGGAGACAGGGATCCTACAAGAGACCCAGTACTTC. This encodes CASSLETGILQETQYF.

The rearrangement links TRBV25-1 to TRBJ2-5; TRBD1 agrees at 10 bases. Near its end, the DNA agrees better with TRBJ2-7, so the J call may be wrong. Germline assignment: CDR1 MGHDK and CDR2 SYGVNS. The CDR3 consists of 14 residues. The CDR3 nucleotides read TGTGCCAGCAGTTTGGGACAGGGGTCCTACGAGCAGTACTTC. Encoded protein: CASSLGQGSYEQYF.

The chain has TRBV10-3 and TRBJ2-7, with D possibly being TRBD1 (5 bases). Germline CDR1 is ENHRY and CDR2 is SYGVKD. CDR3 size: 14 residues. Trimming removed 8 bases from V and 0 bases from J, with 14 bases in between. CDR3 nucleotide sequence: TGTGCCATCGGAGACAGTTGGAGCTCCTACGAGCAGTACTTC. Translation gives CAIGDSWSSYEQYF.

The chain employs TRBV27 and TRBJ1-4; D may be TRBD1 (6 bases). V was shortened by 2 bases and J by 1 base, with 14 bases between the two germline ends. The CDR3 runs 17 residues. Germline V gives CDR1 MNHEY, CDR2 SMNVEV (reference sequence). The CDR3 DNA sequence: TGTGCCAGCAGTTTAAGGGGGTTCAGAGGAACTAATGAAAAACTGTTTTTT. This translates into CASSLRGFRGTNEKLFF. The variable domain in full, completed from reference TRBV27 and TRBJ1-4, reads EAQVTQNPRYLITVTGKKLTVTCSQNMNHEYMSWYRQDPGLGLRQIYYSMNVEVTDKGDVPEGYKVSRKEKRNFPLILESPSPNQTSLYFCASSLRGFRGTNEKLFFGSGTQLSVL.

The chain joins TRBV30 to TRBJ2-2; D is undetermined. This CDR3 contains 15 residues. Germline V gene data show CDR1 as GTSNPN and CDR2 as SVGIG (reference sequence). V was pared by 3 bases and J by 0 bases, with 11 bases between. The CDR3 is CAWSGTNTNTGELFF. In DNA form, the CDR3 reads TGTGCCTGGAGCGGAACAAACACGAACACCGGGGAGCTGTTTTTT.

The chain employs TRBV9 and TRBJ2-7; D might be TRBD1 (5 bases). Looked up from germline, CDR1 is SGDLS and CDR2 is YYNGEE. Trimming removed 3 bases at V and 4 bases at J, with 8 bases between. CDR3 size: 12 residues. The CDR3 DNA follows: TGTGCCAGCAGCGCCGACAGTTACGAGCAGTACTTC. This gives the protein CASSADSYEQYF.

The V gene is TRBV4-1, the J gene TRBJ2-4; 10 bases align to TRBD1. With 0 bases clipped from V and 10 bases from J, the junction kept 3 bases outside the gene matches. CDR1 and CDR2 (germline): MGHRA, YSYEKL. There are 14 residues in the CDR3. CDR3 in DNA: TGCGCCAGCAGCCAAGAGACAGGGGGCAGGATTCAGTACTTC. Protein: CASSQETGGRIQYF.

J is TRBJ1-1 and V is TRBV29-1, with no clear D. The V and J ends lost 6 bases and 5 bases respectively, with 16 bases between them. Germline CDR1 reads SQVTM; CDR2 reads ANQGSEA. This CDR3 contains 13 residues. The CDR3 coding sequence is TGCAGCGTGCCCGGTTTCAAAGGGACTGAAGCTTTCTTT. Protein: CSVPGFKGTEAFF. Variable domain in full (rest from reference TRBV29-1 and TRBJ1-1): SAVISQKPSRDICQRGTSLTIQCQVDSQVTMMFWYRQQPGQSLTLIATANQGSEATYESGFVIDKFPISRPNLTFSTLTVSNMSPEDSSIYLCSVPGFKGTEAFFGQGTRLTVV.

The V and J genes are TRBV4-3 and TRBJ2-3, with TRBD2 matching over 9 bases. Unmatched junction bases numbered 8, after V lost 1 base and J lost 6 bases. This CDR3 comprises 16 residues. Germline CDR1 reads LGHNA; CDR2 reads YSLEER. CDR3 nucleotides: TGCGCCAGCAGCCAAGGGGGCGGGAGGGTAGCCGATACGCAGTATTTT. This encodes CASSQGGGRVADTQYF.

This clone came up once. V and J are TRBV7-8 and TRBJ1-3; D uncertain. CDR3 size: 15 residues. V dropped 3 bases and J dropped 4 bases, with 13 bases sitting between them. Germline assignment: CDR1 SGHVS and CDR2 FQNEAQ. Here the CDR3 DNA reads TGTGCCAGCAGCTTTTACCGGGGTTCAGGAAACACCATATATTTT. Translating gives CASSFYRGSGNTIYF.

The V call is TRBV6-5, the J call TRBJ1-4; no firm D call. Germline values: CDR1 MNHEY, CDR2 SVGAGI. The CDR3 is 13 amino acids. V lost 5 bases to trimming and J lost 4 bases, with 8 bases between them. The CDR3 spells CASSKALNEKLFF. Here the CDR3 DNA reads TGTGCCAGCAGTAAGGCCCTTAATGAAAAACTGTTTTTT.

The V call is TRBV9, the J call TRBJ2-3, with D perhaps matching TRBD2 (5 bases). This CDR3 is 13 amino acids long. Germline V CDR1 and CDR2: SGDLS, YYNGEE. Between the trimmed V and J ends, which lost 1 base and 3 bases, there was a span of 6 bases. DNA of the CDR3: TGTGCCAGCAGCGTAAGGAGGACAGATACGCAGTATTTT. Its protein is CASSVRRTDTQYF.

This chain connects TRBV14 to TRBJ2-2; 8 bases are shared with TRBD1. The CDR3 spans 16 residues. The ends lost 4 bases at V and 5 bases at J; junction bases unmatched: 9. Per the germline V gene, CDR1 is SGHDN and CDR2 is FVKESK. The CDR3 is CASSLLQGARTGELFF. DNA of the CDR3: TGTGCCAGCAGCCTCCTTCAGGGGGCGCGGACCGGGGAGCTGTTTTTT.

This chain links TRBV28 with TRBJ1-1; the D is unclear. V dropped 2 bases and J dropped 1 base, with 11 bases sitting between them. Germline assignment: CDR1 MDHEN and CDR2 SYDVKM. The CDR3 runs to 15 residues. CDR3 DNA: TGTGCCAGCAGTTTAGTAGCCAGCAGGAACACTGAAGCTTTCTTT. Translated, it gives CASSLVASRNTEAFF.

This rearrangement joins TRBV28 to TRBJ2-1, with 13 bases identical to TRBD2. This CDR3 contains 14 residues. Germline loops: CDR1 MDHEN, CDR2 SYDVKM. The ends lost 5 bases at V and 10 bases at J; junction bases unmatched: 5. For the CDR3, the DNA is TGTGCCAGCAGTCGGACTAGCGGGAGAGGGGAGCAGTTCTTC. As protein: CASSRTSGRGEQFF.

This chain connects TRBV27 to TRBJ2-7; TRBD1 might be the D (7 bases). The CDR3 contains 13 residues. The germline V gene encodes CDR1 MNHEY and CDR2 SMNVEV (reference sequence). The V and J ends lost 8 bases and 3 bases respectively, with 14 bases between them. DNA of the CDR3: TGTGCCAGCGGCAGGGGGGCGAGCTACGAGCAGTACTTC. Encoded protein: CASGRGASYEQYF.

The rearrangement links TRBV4-1 to TRBJ2-5; D unresolved. Germline V lookup: CDR1 MGHRA, CDR2 YSYEKL. The CDR3 extends over 15 amino acids. Trimming shortened V by 4 bases and J by 5 bases, and 17 bases separated the two germline ends. The CDR3 region is CASSLSPNPKETQYF. CDR3 nucleotide sequence: TGCGCCAGCAGCCTCTCCCCGAACCCCAAGGAGACCCAGTACTTC.

The chain uses TRBV18 and TRBJ2-3, with a possible D match to TRBD2 (5 bases). Germline V gene sequence: CDR1 KGHSH, CDR2 LQKENI. The CDR3 extends over 15 amino acids. The V and J ends lost 3 bases and 0 bases respectively, with 10 bases between them. CDR3 nucleotide sequence: TGTGCCAGCTCACCCCTTCTAGCTAGCACAGATACGCAGTATTTT. It encodes CASSPLLASTDTQYF.

CDR3 loop: CASTPGSVQPQHF. CDR3 nucleotides: TGCGCCAGCACCCCAGGGTCTGTTCAGCCCCAGCATTTT. This chain uses TRBV10-1 with TRBJ1-5; possible D gene TRBD1, 5 bases. This CDR3 comprises 13 residues. Trimming stripped 7 bases from V and 6 bases from J, with 13 bases between. Germline values: CDR1 WNHNN, CDR2 SYGVQD (reference sequence).

V is TRBV27 and J is TRBJ2-7; 9 bases agree with TRBD2. The CDR3 sequence is 14 residues long. The germline gives CDR1 MNHEY, CDR2 SMNVEV (reference sequence). CDR3 amino acids: CASGASGTLSEQYF. The CDR3, as DNA: TGTGCTTCCGGGGCTAGCGGGACCCTCAGCGAGCAGTACTTC.

The chain uses TRBV18 and TRBJ2-7; D is uncertain. V was pared by 6 bases and J by 1 base, with 13 bases between. CDR3 length: 14 amino acids. Germline V lookup: CDR1 KGHSH, CDR2 LQKENI. CDR3 in DNA: TGTGCCAGCTCTCCTGACGACGTTTCCTACGAGCAGTACTTC. Translation gives CASSPDDVSYEQYF.

This sequence joins TRBV2 and TRBJ2-1; D gene uncertain. The CDR3 loop spans 11 amino acids. V was clipped by 7 bases and J by 10 bases, with 11 bases between them. CDR1 is SNHLY, CDR2 FYNNEI, per germline. The CDR3, as DNA: TGTGCCAGCATATATAGCAAGGAGCAGTTCTTC. This translates into CASIYSKEQFF.

CDR3 amino acids: CASSYSLGSRTDTQYF. In DNA form, the CDR3 reads TGTGCCAGCAGTTACTCGCTTGGCAGCCGCACAGATACGCAGTATTTT. V and J are TRBV6-6 and TRBJ2-3, with D unresolved. Between the trimmed V and J ends, which lost 0 bases and 1 base, there was a span of 11 bases. The CDR3 sequence is 16 residues long. The germline gives CDR1 MNHNY, CDR2 SVGAGI (reference sequence).

The J gene is TRBJ2-2, the V gene TRBV7-2; 10 nucleotides agree with TRBD1. J was trimmed by 6 bases and V by 1 base; bases with no gene match: 5. This CDR3 is built from 16 residues. Germline loops: CDR1 SGHTA, CDR2 FQGNSA. CDR3 loop: CASSLGDRGRSGELFF. CDR3 bases: TGTGCCAGCAGCTTAGGGGACAGGGGAAGATCCGGGGAGCTGTTTTTT. Supplemented by reference TRBV7-2 and TRBJ2-2, the full variable domain reads GAGVSQSPSNKVTEKGKDVELRCDPISGHTALYWYRQSLGQGLEFLIYFQGNSAPDKSGLPSDRFSAERTGGSVSTLTIQRTQQEDSAVYLCASSLGDRGRSGELFFGEGSRLTVL.

V gene TRBV29-1 combines with J gene TRBJ2-1; the D gene is possibly TRBD1 (7 bases). Germline-derived CDR1 and CDR2 are SQVTM and ANQGSEA. The length of the CDR3 is 14 residues. Deletions cut 3 bases from V and 9 bases from J, with 18 bases between. The CDR3 here is CSVDRKDRTIEQFF. CDR3 nucleotide sequence: TGCAGCGTTGACAGAAAGGACAGGACTATTGAGCAGTTCTTC.

The V gene is TRBV7-6, the J gene TRBJ2-2; D unresolved. V was pared by 4 bases and J by 6 bases, with 9 bases between. The CDR3 length is 13 residues. Germline assignment: CDR1 SGHVS and CDR2 FNYEAQ. The chain's CDR3 is CASSSGPAGELFF. DNA of the CDR3: TGTGCCAGCAGCTCCGGACCTGCCGGGGAGCTGTTTTTT.

This clone has only a few counts. CDR3 sequence (DNA): TGTGCCAGCAGCTTTCACGACGTACAGGGGGCTACGGCACCCCTCCACTTT. It translates to CASSFHDVQGATAPLHF. The chain has TRBV7-9 and TRBJ1-6; 9 positions agree with TRBD1. V lost 3 bases, J lost 11 bases, and 14 bases stayed unmatched. CDR1 and CDR2 (germline): SEHNR, FQNEAQ (reference sequence). The CDR3 extends over 17 amino acids.

The rearrangement uses TRBV6-1 and TRBJ2-7, with TRBD2 as a possible D gene (7 bases). This CDR3 spans 15 amino acids. Germline V gene data show CDR1 as MNHNS and CDR2 as SASEGT. Between the trimmed V and J ends, which lost 6 bases and 6 bases, there was a span of 21 bases. The chain's CDR3 is CASRLVKGGGLEQYF. In nucleotides, the CDR3 is TGTGCCAGCAGACTCGTCAAAGGGGGGGGGCTCGAGCAGTACTTC.

The chain links TRBV11-3 to TRBJ2-7; the D gene is possibly TRBD1 (5 bases). CDR1 and CDR2 from the germline V gene are SGHNT and YENEEA. The CDR3 extends over 15 amino acids. V gave up 2 bases and J gave up 1 base, with 12 bases separating them. The CDR3 nucleotides read TGTGCCAGCAGCTTAAGGGGCAGGCAATCCTACGAGCAGTACTTC. It translates to CASSLRGRQSYEQYF.

This chain joins TRBV5-1 and TRBJ2-5; maybe TRBD1 (6 bases). This CDR3 is built from 13 residues. Germline V gives CDR1 SGHRS, CDR2 YFSETQ. Trimming shortened V by 3 bases and J by 3 bases, and 9 bases separated the two germline ends. CDR3 nucleotide sequence: TGCGCCAGCAGCTGGGGACAAGAAGAGACCCAGTACTTC. It encodes CASSWGQEETQYF.